There are many counts of the clone carrying this TCR beta chain. Previously described methods and listed TCR primers produced bulk TCR libraries. From the PCR reads, TCRdb called clonotypes with MiXCR, one entry per CDR3 protein. Of 600,000 to 650,000 distinct CDR3 sequences in the sample, nearly 20% were seen once. This sample is part of a study of molecular identifiers for immune sequencing clone quantification. Study-level information: Four of five splits of RNA from approximately 20,000 or 100,000 naive CD8 cells were sequenced in replicates.

The V end lost 1 base, the J end lost 2 bases, and 18 bases lay between the germline ends. CDR1 is SGHTA and CDR2 is FQGNSA in the germline V gene. The CDR3 has 18 residues. Naive CD8 sequencing libraries were generated from around 18,000 to 910,000 sorted cells, with 10%, 30% or 50% RNA as input. Sorting defined naive CD8 T cells as CD8+CD4-CCR7+CD45RA+. Material: naive CD8+ T cells from blood, with Jurkat cell RNA spiked in. As to subset: FACS-sorted CD8+CD4-CCR7+CD45RA+ naive T cells. This TCR came from a human donor in good health. Some libraries in this study had Jurkat cell RNA spiked in. The genes are TRBV7-2 and TRBJ2-1, with unresolved D. The CDR3: CASSLVSPLSLAYNEQFF. DNA of the CDR3: TGTGCCAGCAGCTTAGTAAGCCCTCTGTCGTTAGCCTACAATGAGCAGTTCTTC.